This T cell receptor beta chain was sequenced during a study of response to subunit inactivated influenza vaccine. Study-level points and caveats: The study's authors posited that every seasonal influenza vaccination enlists few new T cells.

One entry per CDR3 protein, called by TCRdb with MiXCR from the RT-PCR reads. The data show about 530,000 distinct CDR3 sequences, with approximately 12% seen just once and roughly 10% held by the top ten. CDR1 and CDR2 (germline): MNHNY, SVGAGI (reference sequence). The CDR3 contains 13 residues. V was clipped by 8 bases and J by 2 bases, with 13 bases between them. Points on this clonotype: Its antigen is as yet unknown.

The J gene is TRBJ2-7, the V gene TRBV6-6; D is possibly TRBD2 (6 bases). This clonotype originated in a middle-aged man who received an inactivated influenza vaccine. Specimen: PBMCs from blood, collected on the day of vaccination. The CDR3 here is CASASRTTYEQYF. The CDR3 region has the DNA TGTGCCAGCGCGTCCCGGACTACCTACGAGCAGTACTTC.